These 18 T cell receptor beta chains were all obtained from the same sample, sequenced in a study of identical twins. TCRdb reprocessed the 5' RACE reads with MiXCR, giving one entry per CDR3 protein. The table shows some 500,000 distinct CDR3 sequences, with 9.6% occurring only once. This sample also belongs to another study, concerning yellow fever vaccine responses in identical twins.

The sample consisted of PBMCs. The receptor set was obtained from a woman between 18 and 29 years old in good health.

This clonotype has more than one count but fewer than ten. The genes are TRBV7-9 and TRBJ1-5, with D unclear. The V gene lost 5 bases and the J gene lost 0 bases, with 11 bases spanning the gap. Germline-derived CDR1 and CDR2 are SEHNR and FQNEAQ (reference sequence). This CDR3 comprises 15 residues. CDR3 in DNA: TGTGCCAGCAGCAAACACGAATATAGCAATCAGCCCCAGCATTTT. Residues: CASSKHEYSNQPQHF.

In this sample, this clonotype turned up a few times. V and J are TRBV6-2 or TRBV6-3 and TRBJ1-2, with unresolved D. Germline V gene lookup returns CDR1 MNHEY and CDR2 SVGEGT. Deletions cut 6 bases from V and 4 bases from J, with 15 bases between. This CDR3 has 14 residues. The CDR3 region is CASSTPGSSYGYTF. As DNA, the CDR3 is TGTGCCAGCAGCACCCCGGGATCGAGCTATGGCTACACCTTC.

This clonotype turned up a few times. The chain links TRBV7-9 to TRBJ2-7; D is possibly TRBD1 (5 bases). V was shortened by 3 bases and J by 6 bases, with 12 bases between the two germline ends. Germline V gene lookup returns CDR1 SEHNR and CDR2 FQNEAQ (reference sequence). This CDR3 region has 13 residues. CDR3 DNA sequence: TGTGCCAGCAGCTTCGCTGCAGGGCCCGAGCAGTACTTC. Amino acids: CASSFAAGPEQYF.

The chain is built from TRBV2 and TRBJ2-3; no clear D gene. Trimming removed 4 bases at V and 2 bases at J, with 7 bases between. CDR1 is SNHLY, CDR2 FYNNEI, per germline. CDR3 length: 13 residues. The CDR3 spells CASSGFITDTQYF. CDR3 nucleotides: TGTGCCAGCAGTGGGTTCATCACAGATACGCAGTATTTT.

At least ten counts were recorded for this clonotype. This rearrangement joins TRBV7-2 to TRBJ2-5; D gene unclear. Between the trimmed V and J ends, which lost 5 bases and 3 bases, there was a span of 13 bases. The CDR3 totals 14 residues. Germline CDR1 reads SGHTA; CDR2 reads FQGNSA. In nucleotides, the CDR3 is TGTGCCAGCAGCGCGCAGCTAGTAGAAGAGACCCAGTACTTC. It encodes CASSAQLVEETQYF.

This clonotype was seen ten or more times. The chain uses TRBV24-1 and TRBJ1-2, with D maybe TRBD1 (6 bases). Germline CDR1 KGHDR, CDR2 SFDVKD. Trimming took off 4 bases at V and 8 bases at J, with 19 bases between the two ends. This CDR3 is 15 amino acids long. In DNA form, the CDR3 reads TGTGCCACCAGTGACAGACAGGATAGCGCGTCGGGCTACACCTTC. Amino acids: CATSDRQDSASGYTF.

Only a few counts were recorded for this clonotype. The V gene is TRBV7-2, the J gene TRBJ1-1; D unclear. The CDR3 runs 14 residues. Trimming removed 5 bases at V and 10 bases at J, with 20 bases between. The germline V gene encodes CDR1 SGHTA and CDR2 FQGNSA. The CDR3 protein is CASSLATAPRGAFF. CDR3 bases: TGTGCCAGCAGCCTTGCGACGGCCCCCCGCGGAGCTTTCTTT.

CDR3 in amino acids: CASFLGDHNEQFF. CDR3 sequence (DNA): TGCGCCAGCTTTCTAGGGGATCACAATGAGCAGTTCTTC. The gene calls are TRBV5-1 and TRBJ2-1; D might be TRBD1 (5 bases). The germline gives CDR1 SGHRS, CDR2 YFSETQ. V was clipped by 7 bases and J by 5 bases, with 13 bases between them. The CDR3 contains 13 residues.

This clonotype occurred a few times. This chain links TRBV7-9 with TRBJ2-3; D may correspond to TRBD1 or TRBD2 (5 bases each). Trimming took off 4 bases at V and 2 bases at J, with 13 bases between the two ends. From germline, CDR1 is SEHNR and CDR2 FQNEAQ (reference sequence). The CDR3 is made up of 15 amino acids. Written as DNA, the CDR3 is TGTGCCAGCAGCTCGGGACGGCCACTCACAGATACGCAGTATTTT. Protein sequence: CASSSGRPLTDTQYF. The variable domain in full, completed from reference TRBV7-9 and TRBJ2-3, reads DTGVSQNPRHKITKRGQNVTFRCDPISEHNRLYWYRQTLGQGPEFLTYFQNEAQLEKSRLLSDRFSAERPKGSFSTLEIQRTEQGDSAMYLCASSSGRPLTDTQYFGPGTRLTVL.

This rearrangement joins TRBV7-9 to TRBJ1-1; 7 nucleotides match TRBD1. The CDR3 is made up of 11 amino acids. Losses at the gene ends were 5 bases for V and 12 bases for J; bases not matched to a gene: 6. The germline CDR1 and CDR2 sequences are SEHNR and FQNEAQ (reference sequence). The CDR3 loop reads CASSVDRATFF. Written as DNA, the CDR3 is TGTGCCAGCAGCGTCGACAGGGCAACTTTCTTT.

There are a few counts of this clonotype. This rearrangement joins TRBV12-3 or TRBV12-4 to TRBJ1-6; TRBD1 aligns across 9 bases. CDR3 length equals 14 residues. The V gene end was trimmed by 5 bases and the J gene end by 13 bases; junction bases not matched to a gene: 9. CDR3 DNA sequence: TGTGCCAGCAGTACACACAGGGGGCCAGGTCCCCTCCACTTT. Amino acids: CASSTHRGPGPLHF.

V and J are TRBV13 and TRBJ2-2, with D tentatively TRBD2 (6 bases). V dropped 1 base and J dropped 7 bases, with 13 bases sitting between them. This CDR3 contains 15 residues. Germline V gene sequence: CDR1 PRHDT, CDR2 FYEKMQ (reference sequence). Here the CDR3 reads CASSLAGTAGGELFF. Written as DNA, the CDR3 is TGTGCCAGCAGCTTAGCCGGGACTGCGGGCGGGGAGCTGTTTTTT.

This clonotype was seen only a few times. The V and J genes are TRBV12-3 or TRBV12-4 and TRBJ2-7; 10 bases match TRBD1. V lost 4 bases and J lost 6; bases outside the gene matches: 9. CDR3 length: 15 residues. CDR3 in DNA: TGTGCCAGCAGTTCCGGGACAGGGGCCTCTGGCGAGCAGTACTTC. As protein: CASSSGTGASGEQYF.

Many counts were recorded for this clonotype. This chain connects TRBV12-3 or TRBV12-4 to TRBJ2-1; maybe TRBD1 (5 bases). This CDR3 has 13 residues. V lost 6 bases and J lost 6, with 12 bases in between. The CDR3 coding sequence is TGTGCCAGCAGCGTTATAGGGGTCAATGAGCAGTTCTTC. This codes for CASSVIGVNEQFF.

This clonotype came up a few times. The chain employs TRBV6-1 and TRBJ2-1, with 8 bases matching TRBD1. The CDR3 covers 15 residues. Germline V gene data show CDR1 as MNHNS and CDR2 as SASEGT. After removal of 4 bases from V and 0 bases from J, the junction contained 2 bases not matched to a gene. The CDR3 protein is CASSGQGPSYNEQFF. The CDR3, as DNA: TGTGCCAGCAGTGGACAGGGGCCCTCCTACAATGAGCAGTTCTTC.

This chain uses TRBV7-2 with TRBJ2-1, with 8 bases aligning to TRBD2. This CDR3 has 16 residues. The germline V gene encodes CDR1 SGHTA and CDR2 FQGNSA. V was pared by 6 bases and J by 2 bases, with 9 bases of the junction left unmatched. CDR3 region: CASRFKAGATYNEQFF. CDR3 nucleotides: TGTGCCAGCAGATTCAAAGCGGGAGCGACCTACAATGAGCAGTTCTTC.

Many counts were recorded for this clonotype. Written as DNA, the CDR3 is TGTGCCAGCAGTTGGAATCCTCGGGGCCCAGATACGCAGTATTTT. Translation gives CASSWNPRGPDTQYF. The gene calls are TRBV6-2 or TRBV6-3 and TRBJ2-3; D might be TRBD1 or TRBD2, each matching 5 bases. CDR3 length: 15 residues. CDR1 and CDR2 (germline): MNHEY, SVGEGT. The V gene lost 4 bases and the J gene lost 4 bases, with 15 bases spanning the gap.

There are many counts of this clonotype. The chain links TRBV7-9 to TRBJ2-5; D is unresolved. Germline loops: CDR1 SEHNR, CDR2 FQNEAQ (reference sequence). Deletions cut 5 bases from V and 5 bases from J, with 21 bases between. The CDR3 totals 16 residues. DNA for the CDR3: TGTGCCAGCAGCGGACGACTTAGGGATTTGAGTGAGACCCAGTACTTC. Its protein product is CASSGRLRDLSETQYF.